A single sample gave rise to the 25 T cell receptor beta chains below, sequenced in a study of CD8 T cells in Susac syndrome. An amount of RNA that ranged from roughly 0.5 to 1 ug was reverse transcribed with random hexamers. Via MiXCR, TCRdb re-called the immunoSEQ multiplex PCR reads, giving one row per CDR3 protein. The sample includes some 200,000 distinct CDR3 sequences, 90% to 95% of them seen just once. The specimen was CD4+ T cells from PBMCs. The receptors derive from a human donor with Susac syndrome.

This rearrangement joins TRBV6-5 to TRBJ2-5; the match to TRBD1 covers 7 bases. Per the germline V gene, CDR1 is MNHEY and CDR2 is SVGAGI. The CDR3 runs 13 residues. J was trimmed by 1 base and V by 6 bases; bases with no gene match: 2. The CDR3 DNA reads TGTGCCAGCAGCTGGGACAGCCAAGAGACCCAGTACTTC. Protein: CASSWDSQETQYF.

The CDR3: CATLVIPGRRNEAFF. CDR3 sequence (DNA): TGTGCCACATTAGTCATTCCGGGACGAAGGAATGAAGCTTTCTTT. This rearrangement joins TRBV10-3 to TRBJ1-1; possible D gene TRBD1, 5 bases. The germline V and J ends were trimmed by 10 bases and 7 bases, with 25 bases remaining between them. This CDR3 spans 15 amino acids. Germline V gene lookup returns CDR1 ENHRY and CDR2 SYGVKD.

CDR3 DNA: TGTGCCAGCAGCCAAGGTCCGGAGACCCAGTACTTC. Amino acid sequence: CASSQGPETQYF. The chain has TRBV14 and TRBJ2-5; D remains ambiguous. Germline V gives CDR1 SGHDN, CDR2 FVKESK. There are 12 residues in the CDR3. Trimming shortened V by 1 base and J by 5 bases, and 5 bases separated the two germline ends.

The chain recombines TRBV13 with TRBJ1-3; 7 nucleotides line up with TRBD1. CDR3 length: 16 amino acids. With V trimmed by 5 bases and J by 2 bases, 9 bases remained unmatched. Germline V lookup: CDR1 PRHDT, CDR2 FYEKMQ (reference sequence). CDR3 nucleotide sequence: TGTGCCAGCAGCGCCCTAAGGGACAGCCCTGGAAACACCATATATTTT. Its protein product is CASSALRDSPGNTIYF. The full variable domain, in which reference TRBV13 and TRBJ1-3 provide the parts outside the CDR3, is AAGVIQSPRHLIKEKRETATLKCYPIPRHDTVYWYQQGPGQDPQFLISFYEKMQSDKGSIPDRFSAQQFSDYHSELNMSSLELGDSALYFCASSALRDSPGNTIYFGEGSWLTVV.

The rearrangement links TRBV25-1 to TRBJ2-7; 7 bases line up with TRBD1. Germline CDR1 reads MGHDK; CDR2 reads SYGVNS. The CDR3 consists of 14 residues. V shed 5 bases and J 6 bases; nucleotides not matched to a gene: 10. The CDR3 loop reads CASSTTTGSAEQYF. In DNA form, the CDR3 reads TGTGCCAGCAGTACTACGACAGGGTCCGCCGAGCAGTACTTC.

The rearrangement uses TRBV5-4 and TRBJ2-2; D is uncertain. The CDR3 extends over 15 amino acids. V was pared by 5 bases and J by 0 bases, with 11 bases between. Germline CDR1 is SGHNT and CDR2 is YYREEE (reference sequence). The CDR3 is CASRETRANTGELFF. DNA for the CDR3: TGTGCCAGCAGGGAAACACGCGCGAACACCGGGGAGCTGTTTTTT.

The V gene is TRBV20-1, the J gene TRBJ2-2; the match to TRBD2 covers 7 bases. The V gene's germline CDR1 is DFQATT and CDR2 SNEGSKA (reference sequence). This CDR3 is built from 15 residues. The J segment lost 0 bases and the V segment lost 3 bases, leaving 4 bases of the junction unmatched. The CDR3 here is CSASSGTTNTGELFF. The CDR3 DNA follows: TGCAGTGCTAGCTCCGGGACTACGAACACCGGGGAGCTGTTTTTT.

V gene TRBV2 combines with J gene TRBJ1-4; 8 nucleotides line up with TRBD1. Unmatched junction bases numbered 1, after V lost 6 bases and J lost 4 bases. Germline CDR1 reads SNHLY; CDR2 reads FYNNEI. The CDR3 has 13 residues. CDR3 in DNA: TGTGCCAGCAGGGGACAGGATAATGAAAAACTGTTTTTT. It specifies CASRGQDNEKLFF. The variable domain in full, with the rest retrieved from reference TRBV2 and TRBJ1-4, is EPEVTQTPSHQVTQMGQEVILRCVPISNHLYFYWYRQILGQKVEFLVSFYNNEISEKSEIFDDQFSVERPDGSNFTLKIRSTKLEDSAMYFCASRGQDNEKLFFGSGTQLSVL.

The gene calls are TRBV30 and TRBJ2-5; D is perhaps TRBD1 or TRBD2 (6 bases each). The V end was cut by 4 bases, the J end by 5 bases, with 14 bases between. The CDR3 totals 13 residues. Germline V gene data show CDR1 as GTSNPN and CDR2 as SVGIG (reference sequence). The CDR3 sequence is CAWIQGGGETQYF. In DNA form, the CDR3 reads TGTGCCTGGATACAGGGTGGAGGGGAGACCCAGTACTTC.

CDR3 DNA: TGTGCCAGCAGTTACGGGCACCAAGAGACCCAGTACTTC. It translates to CASSYGHQETQYF. The V call is TRBV6-2 or TRBV6-3, the J call TRBJ2-5; D gene unclear. The germline CDR1 and CDR2 sequences are MNHEY and SVGEGT. The V end lost 2 bases, the J end lost 0 bases, and 4 bases lay between the germline ends. CDR3 length: 13 amino acids.

CDR3 amino acids: CASNPSGRAYEQYF. The DNA for the CDR3 is TGTGCCAGTAATCCCAGTGGGCGAGCCTACGAGCAGTACTTC. V gene TRBV19 combines with J gene TRBJ2-7; D is undetermined. The germline V gene has CDR1 LNHDA and CDR2 SQIVND (reference sequence). There are 14 residues in the CDR3. Trimming removed 7 bases at V and 2 bases at J, with 15 bases between.

The chain is built from TRBV6-1 and TRBJ2-1, with D possibly matching TRBD2 (8 bases). Trimming pared 6 bases from V and 6 bases from J, leaving 33 bases between. Germline V CDR1 and CDR2: MNHNS, SASEGT. This CDR3 is built from 20 residues. The DNA for the CDR3 is TGTGCCAGCAGAGACAGGGTCGTCCTAGCGGGCCTGGGGTCACGCAATGAGCAGTTCTTC. Protein sequence: CASRDRVVLAGLGSRNEQFF.

This clonotype turned up a few times. The chain employs TRBV3-1 and TRBJ2-2; 8 bases are shared with TRBD1. Germline CDR1 reads LGHDT; CDR2 reads YNNKEL (reference sequence). The CDR3 sequence is 13 residues long. V shed 5 bases, J shed 4 bases, and the junction held 0 bases outside the gene matches. The CDR3 bases are TGTGCCAGCAGCACAGGGGGCACCGGGGAGCTGTTTTTT. It codes for CASSTGGTGELFF.

V usage is TRBV9 and J usage is TRBJ2-1, with TRBD1 as a possible D gene (5 bases). The germline V gene has CDR1 SGDLS and CDR2 YYNGEE. This CDR3 region has 17 residues. The V and J ends lost 0 bases and 0 bases respectively, with 13 bases between them. The CDR3 bases are TGTGCCAGCAGCGTAGCTAATCACAGGAACTCCTACAATGAGCAGTTCTTC. It is translated as CASSVANHRNSYNEQFF.

This chain connects TRBV29-1 to TRBJ2-1, with D tentatively TRBD1 (7 bases). With 3 bases removed from V and 9 bases from J, the gap between germline ends came to 15 bases. Germline V gene lookup returns CDR1 SQVTM and CDR2 ANQGSEA. The CDR3 is made up of 13 amino acids. CDR3 bases: TGCAGCGTTGACAACAGGGGAGGAGGTGAGCAGTTCTTC. Translation: CSVDNRGGGEQFF.

This clonotype was seen just once. This chain joins TRBV28 and TRBJ1-2; D may be TRBD1 (5 bases). Trimming took off 2 bases at V and 8 bases at J, with 15 bases between the two ends. Germline assignment: CDR1 MDHEN and CDR2 SYDVKM. The CDR3 has 14 amino acids. The CDR3 DNA reads TGTGCCAGCAGTTTACAGCAGGGTTCGCGGGGCTACACCTTC. Its translation is CASSLQQGSRGYTF.

The genes are TRBV5-6 and TRBJ2-7; TRBD2 is a possible D gene (6 bases). The CDR3 has 15 amino acids. V lost 2 bases and J 6 bases, leaving 18 bases between the germline ends. Germline V gene data show CDR1 as SGHDT and CDR2 as YYEEEE. The CDR3 DNA reads TGTGCCAGCAGCTTCTCGACTTTTGAGCGGGTCGAGCAGTACTTC. Encoded protein: CASSFSTFERVEQYF.

This clonotype was found once. V usage is TRBV20-1 and J usage is TRBJ2-7, with TRBD2 identical over 13 bases. The J segment lost 4 bases and the V segment lost 3 bases, leaving 3 bases of the junction unmatched. CDR1 DFQATT and CDR2 SNEGSKA come from the germline V gene (reference sequence). This CDR3 has 14 amino acids. The CDR3: CSARGLAGRYEQYF. The CDR3 nucleotides read TGCAGTGCTAGGGGACTAGCGGGGAGATACGAGCAGTACTTC.

V is TRBV29-1 and J is TRBJ1-1, with 10 bases fitting TRBD1. This CDR3 has 14 residues. In germline, CDR1 is SQVTM, CDR2 ANQGSEA. V lost 6 bases, J lost 1 base, and 5 bases stayed unmatched. CDR3 amino acids: CSVVRQGANTEAFF. Written as DNA, the CDR3 is TGCAGCGTCGTGAGACAGGGGGCGAACACTGAAGCTTTCTTT.

This sequence joins TRBV2 and TRBJ2-5; 8 bases align to TRBD1. Germline loops: CDR1 SNHLY, CDR2 FYNNEI. Trimming took 3 bases from V and 0 from J; bases not matched to a gene: 3. This CDR3 comprises 15 residues. CDR3 sequence reads: CASSDQGAHQETQYF. Written as DNA, the CDR3 is TGTGCCAGCAGTGATCAGGGGGCGCACCAAGAGACCCAGTACTTC.

The chain couples TRBV7-9 to TRBJ1-6; 9 bases agree with TRBD1. Germline CDR1 and CDR2: SEHNR and FQNEAQ (reference sequence). There are 17 residues in the CDR3. Trimming at V came to 4 bases and at J to 0 bases, leaving 4 bases not matched to a gene. CDR3 residues: CASSWGTGSSYNSPLHF. The CDR3 DNA is TGTGCCAGCAGCTGGGGGACAGGGAGCTCCTATAATTCACCCCTCCACTTT.

The rearrangement joins TRBV20-1 to TRBJ1-1, with D unclear. CDR1 and CDR2 (germline): DFQATT, SNEGSKA (reference sequence). Deletions cut 3 bases from V and 5 bases from J, with 13 bases between. This CDR3 has 13 residues. CDR3 in amino acids: CSASRAVRTEAFF. CDR3 nucleotides: TGCAGTGCTAGCAGAGCCGTAAGGACTGAAGCTTTCTTT.

The gene calls are TRBV5-1 and TRBJ2-5; 9 positions agree with TRBD1. After removal of 2 bases from V and 5 bases from J, the junction contained 4 bases not matched to a gene. CDR1 SGHRS and CDR2 YFSETQ come from the germline V gene. This CDR3 is 14 amino acids long. The CDR3 sequence: CASSFGTGKETQYF. CDR3 nucleotides: TGCGCCAGCAGCTTCGGGACAGGGAAGGAGACCCAGTACTTC.

This clonotype showed up just a few times. The V and J genes are TRBV20-1 and TRBJ1-2, with TRBD1 matching 12 bases. The V gene's germline CDR1 is DFQATT and CDR2 SNEGSKA (reference sequence). Trimming removed 6 bases from V and 7 bases from J; junction bases left unmatched: 6. The CDR3 extends over 13 amino acids. CDR3 protein: CSAPGTGGFGYTF. The CDR3 DNA follows: TGCAGTGCCCCCGGGACAGGGGGCTTTGGCTACACCTTC.

The chain joins TRBV6-4 to TRBJ1-1; D not certain. The CDR3 contains 14 residues. The germline V gene encodes CDR1 MRHNA and CDR2 SNTAGT. V was trimmed by 4 bases and J by 1 base, leaving 10 bases between them. This CDR3 is CASSANSANTEAFF. Here the CDR3 DNA reads TGTGCCAGCAGTGCGAATTCCGCGAACACTGAAGCTTTCTTT.